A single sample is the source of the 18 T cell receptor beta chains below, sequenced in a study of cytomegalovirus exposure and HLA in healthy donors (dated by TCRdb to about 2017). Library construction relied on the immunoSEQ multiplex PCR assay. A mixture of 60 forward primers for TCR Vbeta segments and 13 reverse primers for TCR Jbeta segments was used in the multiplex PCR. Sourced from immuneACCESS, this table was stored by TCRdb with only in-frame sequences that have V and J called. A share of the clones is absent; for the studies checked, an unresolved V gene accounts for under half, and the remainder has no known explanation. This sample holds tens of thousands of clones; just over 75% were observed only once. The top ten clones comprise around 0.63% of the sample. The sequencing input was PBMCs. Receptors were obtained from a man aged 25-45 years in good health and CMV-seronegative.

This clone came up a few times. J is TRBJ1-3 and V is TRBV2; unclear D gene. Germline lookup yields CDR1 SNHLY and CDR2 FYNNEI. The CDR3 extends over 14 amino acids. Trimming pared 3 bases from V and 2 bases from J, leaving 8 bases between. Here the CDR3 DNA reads TGTGCCAGCAGTGAGTTCGGGGCTGGAAACACCATATATTTT. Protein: CASSEFGAGNTIYF.

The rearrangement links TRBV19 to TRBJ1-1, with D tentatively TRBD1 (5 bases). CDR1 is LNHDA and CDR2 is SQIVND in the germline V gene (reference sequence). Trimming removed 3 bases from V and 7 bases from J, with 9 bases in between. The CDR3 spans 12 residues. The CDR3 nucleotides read TGTGCCAGTAGTATGGACAATATTGAAGCTTTCTTT. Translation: CASSMDNIEAFF.

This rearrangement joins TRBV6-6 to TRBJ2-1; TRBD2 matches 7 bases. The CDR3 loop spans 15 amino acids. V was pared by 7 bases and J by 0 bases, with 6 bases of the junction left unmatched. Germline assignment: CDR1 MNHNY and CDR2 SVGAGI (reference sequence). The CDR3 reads CASTRGGSSYNEQFF. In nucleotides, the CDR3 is TGTGCCAGCACCAGAGGCGGGAGCTCCTACAATGAGCAGTTCTTC.

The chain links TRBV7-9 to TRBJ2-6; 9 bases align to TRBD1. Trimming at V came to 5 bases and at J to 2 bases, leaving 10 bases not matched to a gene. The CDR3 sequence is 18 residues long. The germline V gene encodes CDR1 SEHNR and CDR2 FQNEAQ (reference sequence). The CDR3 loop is CASSAGGTGKAGANVLTF. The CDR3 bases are TGTGCCAGCAGCGCCGGTGGGACAGGGAAGGCTGGGGCCAACGTCCTGACTTTC.

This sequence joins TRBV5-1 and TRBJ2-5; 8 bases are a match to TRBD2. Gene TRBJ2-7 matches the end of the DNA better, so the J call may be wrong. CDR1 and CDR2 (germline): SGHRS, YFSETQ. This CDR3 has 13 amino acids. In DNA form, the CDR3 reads TGCGCCAGCAGCCCCCGGGGGGGCGACGAGCAGTACTTC. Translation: CASSPRGGDEQYF.

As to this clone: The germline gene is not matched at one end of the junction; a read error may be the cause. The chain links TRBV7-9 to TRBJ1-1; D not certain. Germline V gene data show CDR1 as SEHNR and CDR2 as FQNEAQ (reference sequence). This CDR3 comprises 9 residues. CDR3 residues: CASSLSSSF. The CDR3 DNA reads TGTGCCAGCAGCTTAAGTAGTTCGTTT.

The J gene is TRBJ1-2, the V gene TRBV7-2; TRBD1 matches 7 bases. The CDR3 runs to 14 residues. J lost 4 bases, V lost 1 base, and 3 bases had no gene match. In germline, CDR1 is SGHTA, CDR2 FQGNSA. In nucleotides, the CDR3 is TGTGCCAGCAGCTTAGGGGGGACAGTCTATGGCTACACCTTC. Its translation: CASSLGGTVYGYTF.

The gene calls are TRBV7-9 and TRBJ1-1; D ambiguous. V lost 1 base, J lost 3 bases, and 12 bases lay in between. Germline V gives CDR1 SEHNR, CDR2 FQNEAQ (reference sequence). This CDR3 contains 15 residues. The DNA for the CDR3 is TGTGCCAGCAGCTTAGGGGTCGGGTTGGACACTGAAGCTTTCTTT. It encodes CASSLGVGLDTEAFF.

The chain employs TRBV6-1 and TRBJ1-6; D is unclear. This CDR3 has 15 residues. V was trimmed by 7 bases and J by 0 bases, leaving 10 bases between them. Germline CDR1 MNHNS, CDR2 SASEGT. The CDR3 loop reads CASTKGSSYNSPLHF. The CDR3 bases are TGTGCCAGCACTAAAGGGAGCTCCTATAATTCACCCCTCCACTTT.

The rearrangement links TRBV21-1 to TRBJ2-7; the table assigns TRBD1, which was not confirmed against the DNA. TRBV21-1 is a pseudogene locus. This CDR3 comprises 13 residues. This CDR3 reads CASSRDRQEEQYF. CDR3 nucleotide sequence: TGTGCCAGCAGCCGGGACAGGCAAGAAGAGCAGTACTTC.

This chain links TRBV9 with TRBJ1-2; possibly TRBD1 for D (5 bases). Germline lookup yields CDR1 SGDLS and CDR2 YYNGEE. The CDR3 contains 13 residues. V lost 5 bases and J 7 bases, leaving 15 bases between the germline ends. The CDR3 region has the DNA TGTGCCAGCAGAGAGCAGGGACTCGGTGGCTACACCTTC. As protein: CASREQGLGGYTF.

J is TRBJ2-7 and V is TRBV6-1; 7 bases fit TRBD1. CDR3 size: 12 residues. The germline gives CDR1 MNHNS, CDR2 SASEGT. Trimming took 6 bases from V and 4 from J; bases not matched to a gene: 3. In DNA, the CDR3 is TGTGCCAGCAGCGACAGGGAATACGAGCAGTACGTC. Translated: CASSDREYEQYV.

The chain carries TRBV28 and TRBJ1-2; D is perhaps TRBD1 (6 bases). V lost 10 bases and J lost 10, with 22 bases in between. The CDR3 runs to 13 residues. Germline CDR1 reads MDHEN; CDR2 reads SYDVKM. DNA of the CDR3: TGTGCCACCACCTCACAGGGCGGTCTAATCTACACCTTC. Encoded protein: CATTSQGGLIYTF.

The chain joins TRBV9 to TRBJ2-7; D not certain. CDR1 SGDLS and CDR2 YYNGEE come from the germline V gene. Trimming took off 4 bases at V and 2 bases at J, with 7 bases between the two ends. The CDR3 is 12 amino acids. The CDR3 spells CASSTEPYEQYF. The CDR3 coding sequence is TGTGCCAGCAGCACAGAGCCCTACGAGCAGTACTTC. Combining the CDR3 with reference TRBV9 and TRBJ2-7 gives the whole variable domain DSGVTQTPKHLITATGQRVTLRCSPRSGDLSVYWYQQSLDQGLQFLIQYYNGEERAKGNILERFSAQQFPDLHSELNLSSLELGDSALYFCASSTEPYEQYFGPGTRLTVT.

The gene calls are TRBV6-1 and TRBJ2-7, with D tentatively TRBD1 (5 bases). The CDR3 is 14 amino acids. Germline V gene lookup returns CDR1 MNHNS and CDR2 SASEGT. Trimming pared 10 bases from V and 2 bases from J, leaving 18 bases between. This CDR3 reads CATSTVSPPYEQYV. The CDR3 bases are TGTGCCACCTCGACAGTCTCCCCGCCCTACGAGCAGTACGTC.

The CDR3: CSVLEGGNYTF. DNA for the CDR3: TGCAGCGTCCTCGAAGGGGGTAACTACACCTTC. The chain employs TRBV29-1 and TRBJ1-2, with D perhaps matching TRBD1 (6 bases). CDR3 length: 11 amino acids. Germline lookup yields CDR1 SQVTM and CDR2 ANQGSEA. V gave up 6 bases and J gave up 10 bases, with 15 bases separating them.

CDR3 nucleotides: TGTGCCAGCAGCTTAGCGAACAGGAACACTGAAGCTTTCTTT. This gives the protein CASSLANRNTEAFF. This sequence joins TRBV7-8 and TRBJ1-1; no clear D gene. CDR3 length equals 14 residues. The V gene lost 0 bases and the J gene lost 1 base, with 6 bases spanning the gap. Germline V gene data show CDR1 as SGHVS and CDR2 as FQNEAQ.

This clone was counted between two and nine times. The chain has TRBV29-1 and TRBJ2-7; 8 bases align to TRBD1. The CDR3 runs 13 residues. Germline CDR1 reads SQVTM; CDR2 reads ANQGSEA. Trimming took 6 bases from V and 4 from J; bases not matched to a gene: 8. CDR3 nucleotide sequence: TGCAGCGTAGGACAGGGAGTGGGGTACGAGCAGTACTTC. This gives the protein CSVGQGVGYEQYF.